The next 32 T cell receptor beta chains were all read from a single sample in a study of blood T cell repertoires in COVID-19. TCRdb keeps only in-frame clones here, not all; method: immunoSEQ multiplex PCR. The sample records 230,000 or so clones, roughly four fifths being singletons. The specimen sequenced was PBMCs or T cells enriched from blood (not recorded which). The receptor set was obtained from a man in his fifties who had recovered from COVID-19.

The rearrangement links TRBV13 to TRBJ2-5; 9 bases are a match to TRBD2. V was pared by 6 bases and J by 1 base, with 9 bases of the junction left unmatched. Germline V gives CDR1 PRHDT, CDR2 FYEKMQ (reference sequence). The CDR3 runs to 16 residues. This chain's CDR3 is CASRYLMRGGQETQYF. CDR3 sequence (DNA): TGTGCCAGCAGGTACCTCATGCGGGGGGGCCAAGAGACCCAGTACTTC.

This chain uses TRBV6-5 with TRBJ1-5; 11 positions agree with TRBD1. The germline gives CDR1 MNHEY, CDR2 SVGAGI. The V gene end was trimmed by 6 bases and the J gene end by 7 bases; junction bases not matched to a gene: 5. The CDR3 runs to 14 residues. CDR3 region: CASRRTGGWQPQHF. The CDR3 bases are TGTGCCAGCAGAAGGACAGGGGGCTGGCAGCCCCAGCATTTT.

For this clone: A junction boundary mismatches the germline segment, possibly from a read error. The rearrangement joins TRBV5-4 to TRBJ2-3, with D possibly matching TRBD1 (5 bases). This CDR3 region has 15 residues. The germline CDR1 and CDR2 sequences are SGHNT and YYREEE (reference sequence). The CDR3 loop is CASTLPGPGTDTQYF. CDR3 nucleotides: TGTGCCAGCACCTTGCCAGGGCCAGGCACAGATACGCAGTATTTT.

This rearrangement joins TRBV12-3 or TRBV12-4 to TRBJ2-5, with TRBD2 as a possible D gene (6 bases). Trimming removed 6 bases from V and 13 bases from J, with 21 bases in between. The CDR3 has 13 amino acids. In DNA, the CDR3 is TGTGCCAGCAGCTCTCTGAGACGGGACTCTCCGTACTTC. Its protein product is CASSSLRRDSPYF.

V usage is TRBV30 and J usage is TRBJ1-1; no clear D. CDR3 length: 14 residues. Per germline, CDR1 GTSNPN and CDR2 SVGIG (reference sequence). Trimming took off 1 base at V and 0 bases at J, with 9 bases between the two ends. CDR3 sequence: CAWSANLLNTEAFF. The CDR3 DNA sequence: TGTGCCTGGAGTGCCAATCTACTGAACACTGAAGCTTTCTTT.

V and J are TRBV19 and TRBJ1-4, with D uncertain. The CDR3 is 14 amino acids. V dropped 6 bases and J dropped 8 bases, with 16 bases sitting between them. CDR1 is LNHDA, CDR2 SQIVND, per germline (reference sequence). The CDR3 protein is CASRNWPLKEKLFF. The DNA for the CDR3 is TGTGCCAGTAGGAATTGGCCCCTGAAGGAAAAACTGTTTTTT.

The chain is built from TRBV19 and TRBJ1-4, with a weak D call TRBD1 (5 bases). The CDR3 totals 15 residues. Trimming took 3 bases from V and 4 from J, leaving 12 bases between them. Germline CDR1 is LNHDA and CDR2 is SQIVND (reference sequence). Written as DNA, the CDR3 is TGTGCCAGTAGTATTTTCGGCCAGGGTAATGAAAAACTGTTTTTT. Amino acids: CASSIFGQGNEKLFF. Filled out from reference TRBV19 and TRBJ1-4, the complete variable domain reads DGGITQSPKYLFRKEGQNVTLSCEQNLNHDAMYWYRQDPGQGLRLIYYSQIVNDFQKGDIAEGYSVSREKKESFPLTVTSAQKNPTAFYLCASSIFGQGNEKLFFGSGTQLSVL.

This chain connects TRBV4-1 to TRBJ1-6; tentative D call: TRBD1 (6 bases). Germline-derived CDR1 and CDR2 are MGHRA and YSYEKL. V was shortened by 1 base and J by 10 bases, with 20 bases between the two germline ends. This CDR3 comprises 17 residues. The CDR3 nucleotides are TGCGCCAGCAGCCAAGTTACGCCGGAACAGGGCGAATCACCCCTCCACTTT. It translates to CASSQVTPEQGESPLHF.

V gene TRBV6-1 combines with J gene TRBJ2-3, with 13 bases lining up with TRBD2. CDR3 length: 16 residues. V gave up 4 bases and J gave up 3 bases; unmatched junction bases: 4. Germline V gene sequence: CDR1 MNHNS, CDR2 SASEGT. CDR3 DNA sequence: TGTGCCAGCAGTGCACTAGCGGGGGGGCAAACAGATACGCAGTATTTT. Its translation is CASSALAGGQTDTQYF.

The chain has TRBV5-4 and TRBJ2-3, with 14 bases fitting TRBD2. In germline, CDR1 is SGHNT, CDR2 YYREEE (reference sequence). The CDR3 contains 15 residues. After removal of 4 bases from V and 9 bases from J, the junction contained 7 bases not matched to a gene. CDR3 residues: CASSTGTSGGQTQYF. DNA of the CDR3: TGTGCCAGCAGCACCGGGACTAGCGGGGGCCAGACGCAGTATTTT.

CDR3 sequence: CASSSSGIASYEQYF. In DNA, the CDR3 is TGTGCCAGCAGCTCTAGCGGGATCGCCTCCTACGAGCAGTACTTC. This chain connects TRBV11-3 to TRBJ2-7; 9 nucleotides agree with TRBD2. Trimming removed 4 bases from V and 0 bases from J; junction bases left unmatched: 4. Germline CDR1 and CDR2: SGHNT and YENEEA. This CDR3 comprises 15 residues.

The CDR3 region is CASSPYNTEAFF. The CDR3 bases are TGTGCCAGCTCACCATATAACACTGAAGCTTTCTTT. V is TRBV18 and J is TRBJ1-1; D not certain. Per the germline V gene, CDR1 is KGHSH and CDR2 is LQKENI. The CDR3 loop spans 12 amino acids. With 2 bases removed from V and 2 bases from J, the gap between germline ends came to 3 bases.

The DNA for the CDR3 is TGCGCCAGCAGCTTGGTTCCAGGGAAGGGTAATGAAAAACTGTTTTTT. It yields the protein CASSLVPGKGNEKLFF. The chain carries TRBV5-1 and TRBJ1-4, with TRBD1 as a possible D gene (5 bases). CDR3 length: 16 amino acids. CDR1 is SGHRS and CDR2 is YFSETQ in the germline V gene. V lost 0 bases to trimming and J lost 4 bases, with 13 bases between them.

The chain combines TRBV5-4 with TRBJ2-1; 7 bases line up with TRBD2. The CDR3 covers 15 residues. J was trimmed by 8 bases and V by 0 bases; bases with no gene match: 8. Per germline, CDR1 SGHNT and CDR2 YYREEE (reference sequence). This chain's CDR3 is CASSLAGGSLYEQFF. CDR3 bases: TGTGCCAGCAGCTTGGCCGGCGGGAGCTTGTATGAGCAGTTCTTC.

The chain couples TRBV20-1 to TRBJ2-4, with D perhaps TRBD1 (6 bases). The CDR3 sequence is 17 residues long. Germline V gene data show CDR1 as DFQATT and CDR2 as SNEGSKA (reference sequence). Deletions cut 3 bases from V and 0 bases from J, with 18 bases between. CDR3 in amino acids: CSASVGQIPLAKNIQYF. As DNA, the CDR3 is TGCAGTGCTAGTGTGGGACAAATACCGTTAGCCAAAAACATTCAGTACTTC.

CDR3 sequence reads: CASSPTGQAVPNQPQHF. DNA of the CDR3: TGTGCCAGCTCACCAACAGGACAGGCAGTCCCCAATCAGCCCCAGCATTTT. The genes are TRBV18 and TRBJ1-5; 7 bases match TRBD1. The V segment lost 2 bases and the J segment 3 bases; nucleotides outside the gene matches: 10. The CDR3 spans 17 residues. Germline V gene sequence: CDR1 KGHSH, CDR2 LQKENI.

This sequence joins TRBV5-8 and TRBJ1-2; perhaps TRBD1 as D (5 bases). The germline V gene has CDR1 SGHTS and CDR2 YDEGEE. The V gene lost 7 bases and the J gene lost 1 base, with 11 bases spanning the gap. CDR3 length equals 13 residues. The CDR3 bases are TGTGCCAGCGGCGACAGCTTTAACTATGGCTACACCTTC. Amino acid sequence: CASGDSFNYGYTF. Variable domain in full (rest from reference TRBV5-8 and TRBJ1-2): EAGVTQSPTHLIKTRGQQATLRCSPISGHTSVYWYQQALGLGLQFLLWYDEGEERNRGNFPPRFSGRQFPNYSSELNVNALELEDSALYLCASGDSFNYGYTFGSGTRLTVV.

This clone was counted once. CDR3 residues: CASSFGTGGKGNLFWQYF. For the CDR3, the DNA is TGTGCCAGCAGTTTCGGGACAGGGGGAAAAGGGAATTTGTTTTGGCAGTACTTC. The chain couples TRBV27 to TRBJ2-7; 11 bases line up with TRBD1. V shed 3 bases and J 9 bases; nucleotides not matched to a gene: 19. From germline, CDR1 is MNHEY and CDR2 SMNVEV (reference sequence). The CDR3 is 18 amino acids.

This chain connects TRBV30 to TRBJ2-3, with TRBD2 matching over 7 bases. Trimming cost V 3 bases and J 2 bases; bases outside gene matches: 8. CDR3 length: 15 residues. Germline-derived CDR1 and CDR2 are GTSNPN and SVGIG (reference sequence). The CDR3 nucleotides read TGTGCCTGGAGGCTACACGGGGGGACCACAGATACGCAGTATTTT. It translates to CAWRLHGGTTDTQYF.

CDR3 loop: CASSLGTEAFF. As DNA, the CDR3 is TGTGCCAGCAGCCTAGGCACTGAAGCTTTCTTT. The chain has TRBV2 and TRBJ1-1, with unresolved D. Germline loops: CDR1 SNHLY, CDR2 FYNNEI. CDR3 size: 11 residues. The V end lost 6 bases, the J end lost 4 bases, and 6 bases lay between the germline ends.

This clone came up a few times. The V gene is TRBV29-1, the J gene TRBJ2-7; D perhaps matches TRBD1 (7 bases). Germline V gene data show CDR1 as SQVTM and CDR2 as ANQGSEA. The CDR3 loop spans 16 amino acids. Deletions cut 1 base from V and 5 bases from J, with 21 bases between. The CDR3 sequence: CSVEVSAGGLYDEQYF. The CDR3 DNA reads TGCAGCGTTGAAGTTTCGGCAGGGGGGTTGTACGACGAGCAGTACTTC.

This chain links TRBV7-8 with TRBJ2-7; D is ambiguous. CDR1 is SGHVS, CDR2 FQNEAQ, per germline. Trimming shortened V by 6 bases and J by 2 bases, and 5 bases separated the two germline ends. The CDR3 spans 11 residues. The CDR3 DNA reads TGTGCCAGCAGTAAAACCTACGAGCAGTACTTC. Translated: CASSKTYEQYF.

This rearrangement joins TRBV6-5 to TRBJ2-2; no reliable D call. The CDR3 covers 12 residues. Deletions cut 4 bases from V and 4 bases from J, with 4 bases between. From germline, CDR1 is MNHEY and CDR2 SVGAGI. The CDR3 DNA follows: TGTGCCAGCAGTTTCAGCACCGGGGAGCTGTTTTTT. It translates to CASSFSTGELFF.

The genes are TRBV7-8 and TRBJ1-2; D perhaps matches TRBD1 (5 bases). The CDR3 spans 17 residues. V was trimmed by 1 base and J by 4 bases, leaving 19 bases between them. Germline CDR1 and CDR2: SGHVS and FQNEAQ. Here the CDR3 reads CASSLVIRPTGGYGYTF. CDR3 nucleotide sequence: TGTGCCAGCAGCTTAGTAATTAGGCCCACCGGGGGCTATGGCTACACCTTC.

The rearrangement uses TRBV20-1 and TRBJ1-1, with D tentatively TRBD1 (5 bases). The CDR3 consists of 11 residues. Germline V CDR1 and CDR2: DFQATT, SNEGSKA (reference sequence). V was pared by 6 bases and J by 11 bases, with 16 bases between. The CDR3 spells CSANGGPKAFF. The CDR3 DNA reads TGCAGTGCCAACGGGGGACCCAAGGCTTTCTTT.

For the CDR3, the DNA is TGTGCCAGCAGCTCTCCAGGGGGCCGAGCCTACAATGAGCAGTTCTTC. Protein product: CASSSPGGRAYNEQFF. The gene calls are TRBV7-8 and TRBJ2-1; TRBD1 aligns across 8 bases. J gave up 2 bases and V 4 bases, and 7 bases lay outside the gene matches. There are 16 residues in the CDR3. CDR1 is SGHVS and CDR2 is FQNEAQ in the germline V gene.

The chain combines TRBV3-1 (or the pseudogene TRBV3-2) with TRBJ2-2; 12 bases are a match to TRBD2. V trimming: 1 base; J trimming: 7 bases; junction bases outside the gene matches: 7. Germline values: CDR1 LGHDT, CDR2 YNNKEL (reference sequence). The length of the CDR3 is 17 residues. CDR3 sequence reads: CASSQASGGGGGGELFF. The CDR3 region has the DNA TGTGCCAGCAGCCAAGCTAGCGGGGGGGGCGGCGGCGGGGAGCTGTTTTTT.

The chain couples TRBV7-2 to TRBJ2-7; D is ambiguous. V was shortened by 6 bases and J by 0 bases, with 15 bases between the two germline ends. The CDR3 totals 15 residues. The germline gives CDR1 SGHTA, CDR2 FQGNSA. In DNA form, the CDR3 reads TGTGCCAGCAGTTCCACCGACTGGGTCTCCTACGAGCAGTACTTC. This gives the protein CASSSTDWVSYEQYF.

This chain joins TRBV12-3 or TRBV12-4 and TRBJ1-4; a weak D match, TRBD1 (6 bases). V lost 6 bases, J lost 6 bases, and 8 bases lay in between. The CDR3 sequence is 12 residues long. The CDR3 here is CASRRTDEKLFF. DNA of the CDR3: TGTGCCAGCAGACGGACAGATGAAAAACTGTTTTTT.

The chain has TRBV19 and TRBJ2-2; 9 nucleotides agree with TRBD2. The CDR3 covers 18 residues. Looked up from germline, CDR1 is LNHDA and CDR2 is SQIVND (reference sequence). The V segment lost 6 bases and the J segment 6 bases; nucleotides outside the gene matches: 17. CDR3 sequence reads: CASSAPGLARMRAGELFF. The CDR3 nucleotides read TGTGCCAGTAGCGCGCCGGGACTAGCTAGAATGAGAGCCGGGGAGCTGTTTTTT.

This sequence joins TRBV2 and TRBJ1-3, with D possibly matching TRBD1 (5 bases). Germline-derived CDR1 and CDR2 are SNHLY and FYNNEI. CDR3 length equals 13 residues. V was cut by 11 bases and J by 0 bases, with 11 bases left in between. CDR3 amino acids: CAGHGSSGNTIYF. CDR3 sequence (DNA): TGTGCCGGACACGGGAGCTCTGGAAACACCATATATTTT.

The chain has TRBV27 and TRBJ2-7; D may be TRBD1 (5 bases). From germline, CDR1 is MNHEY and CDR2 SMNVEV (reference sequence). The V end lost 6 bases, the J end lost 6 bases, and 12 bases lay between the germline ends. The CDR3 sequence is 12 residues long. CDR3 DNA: TGTGCCAGCAGGACAGCGTGGCTCGAGCAGTACTTC. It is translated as CASRTAWLEQYF.